This entry features one T cell receptor (beta chain) sequence. In the original analysis: Amplified reference gene primers provided the basis for estimating nucleated cell counts. Clones were sequenced by immunoSEQ multiplex PCR, and TCRdb holds only the in-frame ones, with some missing. Clone size and the V and J calls come from that table; the DNA yielded D and trimming. The sample yields roughly 80,000 clones, 75% to 90% seen once. The sample originates from a study of blood T cell repertoires in COVID-19. Study overall: Some COVID-19 samples were acute and others convalescent; all came from the United States, Italy and Spain. PBMCs, B-cell-depleted T cells, or T cells provided the cDNA or gDNA that made up the material.

Germline V gene sequence: CDR1 MDHEN, CDR2 SYDVKM. CDR3 size: 13 residues. Trimming removed 8 bases from V and 4 bases from J, with 14 bases in between. This receptor was obtained from a man aged 55 to 70 with active or convalescent COVID-19. This chain joins TRBV28 and TRBJ1-2; D not certain. Specimen: peripheral blood. CDR3 amino acids: CASASGPRYGYTF. For the CDR3, the DNA is TGTGCCAGCGCGAGCGGGCCCCGCTATGGCTACACCTTC.